This T cell receptor (beta chain) was obtained from a study of cytomegalovirus exposure and HLA in healthy donors. Overall study findings and caveats: More clonal expansion characterized HLA-associated TCR beta chains than equally common others in a later analysis.

The CDR3 totals 17 residues. Per germline, CDR1 KGHSH and CDR2 LQKENI. The junction had 6 bases not matched to a gene; V was cut back by 0 bases and J by 2 bases. The PCR had 60 Vbeta and 13 Jbeta primers. The repertoire was sequenced with immunoSEQ multiplex PCR; TCRdb's copy has only in-frame clones and lacks some. This sample yields about 140,000 clones, of which 65% to 80% are seen a single time; 1.5% to 2% belongs to the top ten. In regard to this clone: Its antigen is as yet unknown.

The sequence derives from a woman younger than 45 in good health and CMV-seronegative. The gene calls are TRBV18 and TRBJ2-5, with 10 bases aligning to TRBD2. The sequencing input was PBMCs. The CDR3 nucleotides are TGTGCCAGCTCACCACCCGAGCGGGGGGGCCGGCAAGAGACCCAGTACTTC. Translated: CASSPPERGGRQETQYF.